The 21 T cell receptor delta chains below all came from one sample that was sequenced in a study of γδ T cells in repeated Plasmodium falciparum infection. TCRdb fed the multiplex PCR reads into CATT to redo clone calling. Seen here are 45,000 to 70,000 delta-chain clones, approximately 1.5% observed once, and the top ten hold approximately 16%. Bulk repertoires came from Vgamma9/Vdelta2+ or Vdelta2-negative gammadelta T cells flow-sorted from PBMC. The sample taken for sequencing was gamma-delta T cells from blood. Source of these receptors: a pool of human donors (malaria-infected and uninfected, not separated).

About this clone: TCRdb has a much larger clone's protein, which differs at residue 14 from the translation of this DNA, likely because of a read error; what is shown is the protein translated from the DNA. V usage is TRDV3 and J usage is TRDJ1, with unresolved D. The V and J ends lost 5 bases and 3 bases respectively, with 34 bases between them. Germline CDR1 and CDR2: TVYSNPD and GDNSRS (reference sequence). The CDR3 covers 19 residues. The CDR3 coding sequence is TGTGCCCAGTCAGGTCCCTCCCCTCCACCCCCGAGGTACGCCGATAAACTCATCTTT. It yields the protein CAQSGPSPPPPRYADKLIF.

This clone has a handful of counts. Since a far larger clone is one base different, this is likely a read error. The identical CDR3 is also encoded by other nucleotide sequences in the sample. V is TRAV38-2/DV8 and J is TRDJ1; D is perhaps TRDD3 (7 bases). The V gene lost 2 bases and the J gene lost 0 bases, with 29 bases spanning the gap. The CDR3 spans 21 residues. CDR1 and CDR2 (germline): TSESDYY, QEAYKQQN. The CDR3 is CAYRRVFLRGGGPYYTDKLIF. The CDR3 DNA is TGTGCTTATAGGAGGGTCTTCCTGCGGGGTGGGGGACCCTACTACACCGATAAACTCATCTTT.

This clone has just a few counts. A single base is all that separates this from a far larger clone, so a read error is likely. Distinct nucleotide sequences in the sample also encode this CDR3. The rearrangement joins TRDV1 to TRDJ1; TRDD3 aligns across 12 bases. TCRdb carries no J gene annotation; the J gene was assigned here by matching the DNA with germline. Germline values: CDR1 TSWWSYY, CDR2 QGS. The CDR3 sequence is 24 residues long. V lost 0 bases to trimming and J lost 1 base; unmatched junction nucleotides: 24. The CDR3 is CALGELPRSWGRATGGYPTDKLIF. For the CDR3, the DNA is TGTGCTCTTGGGGAACTTCCTAGGTCTTGGGGCCGAGCTACTGGGGGATACCCCACCGATAAACTCATCTTT.

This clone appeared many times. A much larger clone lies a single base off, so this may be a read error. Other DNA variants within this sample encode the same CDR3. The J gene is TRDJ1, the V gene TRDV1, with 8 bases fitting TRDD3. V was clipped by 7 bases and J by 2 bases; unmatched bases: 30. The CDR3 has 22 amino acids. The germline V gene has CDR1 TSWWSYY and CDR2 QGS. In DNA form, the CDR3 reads TGTGCTCTTGAGGCCCCGCCGTCCCATACTGGGGGCCGACAACTGTATACCGATAAACTCATCTTT. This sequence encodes CALEAPPSHTGGRQLYTDKLIF.

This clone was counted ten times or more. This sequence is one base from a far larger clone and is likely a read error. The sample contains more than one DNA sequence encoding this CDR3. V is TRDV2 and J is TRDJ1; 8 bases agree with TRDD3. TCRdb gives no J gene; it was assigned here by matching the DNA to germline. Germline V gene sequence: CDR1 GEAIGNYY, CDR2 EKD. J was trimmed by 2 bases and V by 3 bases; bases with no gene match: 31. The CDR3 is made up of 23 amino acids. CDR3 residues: CACDSEGDKREVLGSSRTDKLIF. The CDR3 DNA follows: TGTGCCTGTGACTCTGAGGGGGATAAAAGAGAGGTTTTGGGATCTAGTCGGACCGATAAACTCATCTTT.

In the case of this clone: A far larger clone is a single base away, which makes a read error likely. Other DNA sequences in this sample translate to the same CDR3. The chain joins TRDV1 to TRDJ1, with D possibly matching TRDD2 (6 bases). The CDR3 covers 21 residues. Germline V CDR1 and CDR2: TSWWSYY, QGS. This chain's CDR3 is CALGAPGNLPYMGVYTDKLIF. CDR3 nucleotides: TGTGCTCTCGGGGCCCCGGGGAACCTTCCGTATATGGGAGTGTACACCGATAAACTCATCTTT.

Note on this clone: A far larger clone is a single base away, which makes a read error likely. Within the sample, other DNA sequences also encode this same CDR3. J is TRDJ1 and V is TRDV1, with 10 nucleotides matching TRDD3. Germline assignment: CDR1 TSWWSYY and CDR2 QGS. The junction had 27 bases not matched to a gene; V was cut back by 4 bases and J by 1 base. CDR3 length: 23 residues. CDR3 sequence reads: CALGVLPGPRKPTGGLFTDKLIF. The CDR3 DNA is TGTGCTCTTGGGGTTCTACCGGGTCCACGTAAACCCACTGGGGGATTATTCACCGATAAACTCATCTTT.

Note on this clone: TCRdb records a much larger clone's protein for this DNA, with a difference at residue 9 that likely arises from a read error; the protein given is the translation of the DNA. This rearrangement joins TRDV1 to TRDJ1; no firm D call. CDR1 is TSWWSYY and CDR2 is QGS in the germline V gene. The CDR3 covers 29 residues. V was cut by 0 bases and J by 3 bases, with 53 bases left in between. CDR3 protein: CALGELGPPESGTETPSAPAVRYSDKLIF. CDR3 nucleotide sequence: TGTGCTCTTGGGGAACTAGGCCCCCCTGAGAGTGGAACCGAAACGCCCAGTGCCCCCGCCGTCCGATATTCCGATAAACTCATCTTT.

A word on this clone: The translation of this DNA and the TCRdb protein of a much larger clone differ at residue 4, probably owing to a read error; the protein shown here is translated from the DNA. The chain's CDR3 is CALEELFVDKLIF. CDR3 DNA sequence: TGTGCTCTTGAGGAACTATTCGTGGATAAACTCATCTTT. This chain uses TRDV1 with TRDJ1, with D uncertain. The CDR3 spans 13 residues. Germline-derived CDR1 and CDR2 are TSWWSYY and QGS.

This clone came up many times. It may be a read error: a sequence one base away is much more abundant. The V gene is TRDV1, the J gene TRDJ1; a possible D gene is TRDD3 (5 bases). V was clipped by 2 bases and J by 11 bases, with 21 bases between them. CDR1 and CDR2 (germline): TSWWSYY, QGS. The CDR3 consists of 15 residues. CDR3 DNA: TGTGCTCTTGGGGAAACTTCTCACAGGAGGGATCACCTCATCTTT. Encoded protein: CALGETSHRRDHLIF.

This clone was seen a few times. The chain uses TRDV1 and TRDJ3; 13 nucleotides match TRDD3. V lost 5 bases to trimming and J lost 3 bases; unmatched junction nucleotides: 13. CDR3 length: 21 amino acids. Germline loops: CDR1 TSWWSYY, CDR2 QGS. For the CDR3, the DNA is TGTGCTCTTGGGAGGCCCCCCTTACTGGGGGATACGTTCTGGGACACCCGACAGATGTTTTTC. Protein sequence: CALGRPPLLGDTFWDTRQMFF.

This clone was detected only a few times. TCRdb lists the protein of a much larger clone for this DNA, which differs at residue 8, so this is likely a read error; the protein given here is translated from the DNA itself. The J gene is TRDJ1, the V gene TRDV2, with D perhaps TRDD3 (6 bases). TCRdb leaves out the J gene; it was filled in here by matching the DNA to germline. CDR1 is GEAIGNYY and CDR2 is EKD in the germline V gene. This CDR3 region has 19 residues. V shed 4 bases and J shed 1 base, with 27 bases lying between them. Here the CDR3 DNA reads TGTGCCTGTGATGGTGTGGTGGAATACGAACTGGGTCTCACCGATAAACTCATCTTT. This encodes CACDGVVEYELGLTDKLIF.

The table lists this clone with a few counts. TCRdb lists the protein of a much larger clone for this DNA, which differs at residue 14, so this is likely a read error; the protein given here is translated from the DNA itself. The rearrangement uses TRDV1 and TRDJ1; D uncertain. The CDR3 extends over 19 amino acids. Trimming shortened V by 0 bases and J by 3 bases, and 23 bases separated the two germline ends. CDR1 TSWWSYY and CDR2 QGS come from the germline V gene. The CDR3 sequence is CALGELRPARPLYADKLIF. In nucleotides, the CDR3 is TGTGCTCTTGGGGAACTAAGACCAGCCCGACCCTTGTACGCCGATAAACTCATCTTT.

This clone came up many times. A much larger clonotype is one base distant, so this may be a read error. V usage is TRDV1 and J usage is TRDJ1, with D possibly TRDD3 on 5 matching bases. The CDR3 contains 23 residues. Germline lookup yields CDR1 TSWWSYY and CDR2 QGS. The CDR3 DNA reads TGTGCTCTTGGGGTCCGTAGGGGGGCGGCCCAAGAGGCGTATACTGTCCTCACCGATAAACTCACCTTT. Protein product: CALGVRRGAAQEAYTVLTDKLTF.

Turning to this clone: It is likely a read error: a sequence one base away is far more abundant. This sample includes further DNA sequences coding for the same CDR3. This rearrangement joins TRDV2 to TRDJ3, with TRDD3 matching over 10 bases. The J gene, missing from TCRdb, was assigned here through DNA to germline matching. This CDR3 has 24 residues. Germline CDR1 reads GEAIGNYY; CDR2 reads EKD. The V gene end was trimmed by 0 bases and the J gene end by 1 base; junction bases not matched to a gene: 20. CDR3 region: CACDTIDSRTGGSGPSWDTRQMFF. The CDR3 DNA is TGTGCCTGTGACACCATCGATTCTCGTACTGGGGGATCAGGGCCTTCCTGGGACACCCGACAGATGTTTTTC.

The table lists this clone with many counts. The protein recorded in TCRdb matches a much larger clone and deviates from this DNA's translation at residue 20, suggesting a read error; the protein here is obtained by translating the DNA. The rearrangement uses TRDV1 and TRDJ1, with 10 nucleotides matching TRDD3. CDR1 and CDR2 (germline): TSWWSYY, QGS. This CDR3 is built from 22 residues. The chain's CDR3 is CALGYDFGGIRVSGVLDDKPIF. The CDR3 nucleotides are TGTGCTCTTGGGTACGATTTCGGGGGGATACGCGTATCAGGGGTTCTCGACGATAAACCCATCTTT.

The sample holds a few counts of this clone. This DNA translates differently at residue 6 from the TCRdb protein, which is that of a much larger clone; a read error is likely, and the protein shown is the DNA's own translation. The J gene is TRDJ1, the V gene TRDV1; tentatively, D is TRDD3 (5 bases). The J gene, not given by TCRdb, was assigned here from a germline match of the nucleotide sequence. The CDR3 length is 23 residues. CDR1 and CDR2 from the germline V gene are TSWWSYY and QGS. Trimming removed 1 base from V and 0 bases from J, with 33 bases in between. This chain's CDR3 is CALGEPATSLGGISRGYTDKLIF. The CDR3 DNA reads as TGTGCTCTTGGGGAACCCGCCACGTCACTTGGAGGGATCTCTAGGGGGTACACCGATAAACTCATCTTT.

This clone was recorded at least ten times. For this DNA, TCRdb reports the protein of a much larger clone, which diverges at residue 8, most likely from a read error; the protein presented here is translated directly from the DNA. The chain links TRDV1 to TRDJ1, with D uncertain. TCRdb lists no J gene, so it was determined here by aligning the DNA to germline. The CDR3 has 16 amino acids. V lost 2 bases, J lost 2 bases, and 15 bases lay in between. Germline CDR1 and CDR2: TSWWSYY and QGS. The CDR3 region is CALGEEEVSLTDKLIF. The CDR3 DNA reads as TGTGCTCTTGGGGAAGAAGAAGTCTCTCTTACCGATAAACTCATCTTT.

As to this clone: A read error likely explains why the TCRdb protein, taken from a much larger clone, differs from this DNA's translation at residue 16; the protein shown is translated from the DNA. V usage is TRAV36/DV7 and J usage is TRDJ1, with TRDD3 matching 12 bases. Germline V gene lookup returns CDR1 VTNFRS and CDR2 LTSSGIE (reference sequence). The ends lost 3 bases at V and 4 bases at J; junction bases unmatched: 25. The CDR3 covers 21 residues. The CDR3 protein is CAVVLILPFWGIRSDIDKLIF. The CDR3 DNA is TGTGCTGTGGTCCTCATCCTGCCCTTCTGGGGGATACGCTCGGACATCGATAAACTCATCTTT.

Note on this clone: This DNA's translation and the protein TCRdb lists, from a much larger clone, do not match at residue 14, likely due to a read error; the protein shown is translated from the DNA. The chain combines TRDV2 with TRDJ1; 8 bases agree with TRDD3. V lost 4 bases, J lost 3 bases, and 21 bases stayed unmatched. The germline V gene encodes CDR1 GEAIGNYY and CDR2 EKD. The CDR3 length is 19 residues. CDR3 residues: CACDYGGIRKLLHPDKLIF. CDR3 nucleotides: TGTGCCTGTGATTATGGAGGGATACGCAAGCTTTTACACCCCGATAAACTCATCTTT.

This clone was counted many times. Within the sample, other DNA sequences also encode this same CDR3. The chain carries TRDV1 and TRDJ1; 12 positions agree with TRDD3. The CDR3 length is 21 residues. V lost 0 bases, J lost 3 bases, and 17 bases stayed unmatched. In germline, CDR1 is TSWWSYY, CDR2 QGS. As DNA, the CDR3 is TGTGCTCTTGGGGAACTAATGGGGTACTGGGGGATACCCTACCTTCCCGATAAACTCATCTTT. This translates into CALGELMGYWGIPYLPDKLIF.